Shown below are 18 T cell receptor beta chains from a single sample sequenced in a study of lymphopenia after photon versus proton radiotherapy. Assay: immunoSEQ multiplex PCR; the TCRdb copy retains only in-frame clones and omits some. The sample records tens of thousands of clones, 85% to 90% being singletons. The starting material was peripheral blood, obtained from a patient treated with proton-based radiotherapy. These TCRs come from a woman aged 70-85 years with pancreatic cancer. Some clones in this sample may be carry-over from other donors' samples.

The V call is TRBV30, the J call TRBJ2-5; D is ambiguous. This CDR3 spans 13 amino acids. CDR1 is GTSNPN and CDR2 is SVGIG in the germline V gene (reference sequence). V lost 4 bases, J lost 5 bases, and 14 bases lay in between. The CDR3 protein is CAWKDRSMETQYF. CDR3 DNA: TGTGCCTGGAAGGACCGGAGTATGGAGACCCAGTACTTC.

The V and J genes are TRBV21-1 and TRBJ2-1. TRBV21-1 is marked as a pseudogene. The CDR3 is made up of 14 amino acids. CDR3 DNA sequence: TGTGCCGGTGGACGAGTGGCGGCCTACAATGAGCAGTTCTTC. As protein: CAGGRVAAYNEQFF.

The rearrangement uses TRBV27 and TRBJ2-6, with a tentative D call TRBD1 (5 bases). Trimming shortened V by 4 bases and J by 4 bases, and 20 bases separated the two germline ends. Germline lookup yields CDR1 MNHEY and CDR2 SMNVEV (reference sequence). The CDR3 loop spans 18 amino acids. The CDR3 DNA reads TGTGCCAGCAGTTCGACAGCCGGTCGGTGGTCGGGGGCCAACGTCCTGACTTTC. This encodes CASSSTAGRWSGANVLTF.

The genes are TRBV5-1 and TRBJ1-4, with D tentatively TRBD1 (5 bases). The CDR3 has 17 amino acids. In germline, CDR1 is SGHRS, CDR2 YFSETQ. V lost 4 bases to trimming and J lost 7 bases, with 23 bases between them. The CDR3 reads CASSPDSSRSSREKLFF. The CDR3, as DNA: TGCGCCAGCAGCCCCGACAGCTCTAGGAGCTCGCGTGAAAAACTGTTTTTT.

The genes are TRBV28 and TRBJ2-7; 10 bases align to TRBD2. CDR3 length equals 15 residues. Trimming cost V 5 bases and J 3 bases; bases outside gene matches: 7. CDR1 is MDHEN and CDR2 is SYDVKM in the germline V gene. DNA for the CDR3: TGTGCCAGCAGTCCTCGTGCTAGCGGGAGCTACGAGCAGTACTTC. It translates to CASSPRASGSYEQYF. Full variable domain (outside the CDR3, taken from reference TRBV28 and TRBJ2-7): DVKVTQSSRYLVKRTGEKVFLECVQDMDHENMFWYRQDPGLGLRLIYFSYDVKMKEKGDIPEGYSVSREKKERFSLILESASTNQTSMYLCASSPRASGSYEQYFGPGTRLTVT.

This rearrangement joins TRBV13 to TRBJ2-7, with TRBD2 matching over 14 bases. This CDR3 has 16 amino acids. V was clipped by 4 bases and J by 2 bases; unmatched bases: 4. Germline assignment: CDR1 PRHDT and CDR2 FYEKMQ (reference sequence). As DNA, the CDR3 is TGTGCCAGCAGCTGGGGACTAGCGGGAGAAACCTACGAGCAGTACTTC. Protein product: CASSWGLAGETYEQYF.

The chain carries TRBV11-3 and TRBJ2-7, with 12 bases identical to TRBD1. Germline V lookup: CDR1 SGHNT, CDR2 YENEEA. This CDR3 comprises 16 residues. V lost 4 bases and J lost 7; bases outside the gene matches: 11. This chain's CDR3 is CASSSIPRDRGREQYF. The CDR3 DNA is TGTGCCAGCAGCTCGATTCCCCGGGACAGGGGGCGGGAGCAGTACTTC.

The rearrangement uses TRBV6-4 and TRBJ2-2, with a tentative D call TRBD2 (5 bases). Between the trimmed V and J ends, which lost 10 bases and 4 bases, there was a span of 22 bases. The CDR3 extends over 16 amino acids. Looked up from germline, CDR1 is MRHNA and CDR2 is SNTAGT. This CDR3 reads CATSPEASLTTGELFF. The CDR3 nucleotides read TGTGCCACCTCACCGGAGGCTAGCCTTACCACCGGGGAGCTGTTTTTT.

The chain carries TRBV19 and TRBJ1-2; 10 bases are shared with TRBD1. Germline assignment: CDR1 LNHDA and CDR2 SQIVND (reference sequence). V lost 4 bases to trimming and J lost 6 bases; unmatched junction nucleotides: 11. This CDR3 comprises 16 residues. CDR3 nucleotide sequence: TGTGCCAGTAGTACCCCACCGGGACAGGGGTTGGATGGCTACACCTTC. The encoded protein is CASSTPPGQGLDGYTF. Full variable domain (remainder filled in from reference TRBV19 and TRBJ1-2): DGGITQSPKYLFRKEGQNVTLSCEQNLNHDAMYWYRQDPGQGLRLIYYSQIVNDFQKGDIAEGYSVSREKKESFPLTVTSAQKNPTAFYLCASSTPPGQGLDGYTFGSGTRLTVV.

The chain recombines TRBV11-2 with TRBJ2-2, with 12 nucleotides matching TRBD2. J gave up 7 bases and V 5 bases, and 2 bases lay outside the gene matches. Germline assignment: CDR1 SGHAT and CDR2 FQNNGV. CDR3 size: 14 residues. The CDR3 loop reads CASSPGLAGGELFF. The DNA of the CDR3 is TGTGCCAGCAGCCCGGGACTAGCGGGCGGGGAGCTGTTTTTT. The full variable domain, with the rest looked up from reference TRBV11-2 and TRBJ2-2, is EAGVAQSPRYKIIEKRQSVAFWCNPISGHATLYWYQQILGQGPKLLIQFQNNGVVDDSQLPKDRFSAERLKGVDSTLKIQPAKLEDSAVYLCASSPGLAGGELFFGEGSRLTVL.

As DNA, the CDR3 is TGTGCCAGCAGTGACTCGACGTGGCATGAGCAGTTCTTC. Translation: CASSDSTWHEQFF. J is TRBJ2-1 and V is TRBV6-4, with D unclear. The CDR3 covers 13 residues. V lost 0 bases and J 8 bases, leaving 8 bases between the germline ends. CDR1 and CDR2 from the germline V gene are MRHNA and SNTAGT.

The chain carries TRBV28 and TRBJ1-5, with 8 bases identical to TRBD1. In germline, CDR1 is MDHEN, CDR2 SYDVKM. CDR3 length: 16 amino acids. Trimming removed 5 bases from V and 4 bases from J; junction bases left unmatched: 10. CDR3 residues: CASSPWPGTGNQPQHF. As DNA, the CDR3 is TGTGCCAGCAGTCCCTGGCCCGGGACAGGAAATCAGCCCCAGCATTTT.

The chain has TRBV4-1 and TRBJ1-5; possible D gene TRBD1, 5 bases. Trimming shortened V by 4 bases and J by 0 bases, and 7 bases separated the two germline ends. The CDR3 is 14 amino acids. The germline gives CDR1 MGHRA, CDR2 YSYEKL. CDR3 residues: CASSLQGSNQPQHF. The DNA for the CDR3 is TGCGCCAGCAGCCTCCAGGGTAGCAATCAGCCCCAGCATTTT.

For the CDR3, the DNA is TGTGCCATCAGTGAGGGCACTGAAGCTTTCTTT. Translated, it gives CAISEGTEAFF. The V gene is TRBV10-3, the J gene TRBJ1-1, with D uncertain. The CDR3 spans 11 residues. Germline V CDR1 and CDR2: ENHRY, SYGVKD. Between the trimmed V and J ends, which lost 2 bases and 4 bases, there was a span of 2 bases.

The chain joins TRBV6-5 to TRBJ2-3, with D possibly being TRBD2 (6 bases). This CDR3 contains 15 residues. The V gene lost 8 bases and the J gene lost 1 base, with 16 bases spanning the gap. Germline CDR1 is MNHEY and CDR2 is SVGAGI. This CDR3 reads CASAVFSGGTDTQYF. As DNA, the CDR3 is TGTGCCAGCGCCGTTTTTAGCGGAGGCACAGATACGCAGTATTTT.

The genes are TRBV5-1 and TRBJ2-6, with unresolved D. Looked up from germline, CDR1 is SGHRS and CDR2 is YFSETQ. Trimming took off 2 bases at V and 0 bases at J, with 9 bases between the two ends. The CDR3 totals 16 residues. Written as DNA, the CDR3 is TGCGCCAGCAGCTTCCAACAAATCTCTGGGGCCAACGTCCTGACTTTC. This translates into CASSFQQISGANVLTF. Drawing the rest from reference TRBV5-1 and TRBJ2-6, the complete variable domain is KAGVTQTPRYLIKTRGQQVTLSCSPISGHRSVSWYQQTPGQGLQFLFEYFSETQRNKGNFPGRFSGRQFSNSRSEMNVSTLELGDSALYLCASSFQQISGANVLTFGAGSRLTVL.

DNA for the CDR3: TGTGCCAGTAGTTCAAGACAGGGCGACACCGGGGAGCTGTTTTTT. As protein: CASSSRQGDTGELFF. The chain links TRBV19 to TRBJ2-2; 7 positions agree with TRBD1. Germline V gene lookup returns CDR1 LNHDA and CDR2 SQIVND (reference sequence). This CDR3 spans 15 amino acids. Losses at the gene ends were 5 bases for V and 3 bases for J; bases not matched to a gene: 6.

This clone was observed a few times. The rearrangement links TRBV19 to TRBJ1-5; a possible D gene is TRBD1 (5 bases). The CDR3 has 16 amino acids. Trimming removed 6 bases from V and 0 bases from J, with 15 bases in between. Per germline, CDR1 LNHDA and CDR2 SQIVND (reference sequence). CDR3: CASSDRGRSSNQPQHF. CDR3 nucleotides: TGTGCCAGTAGCGATAGGGGCAGGAGTAGCAATCAGCCCCAGCATTTT. Full variable domain (missing parts from reference TRBV19 and TRBJ1-5): DGGITQSPKYLFRKEGQNVTLSCEQNLNHDAMYWYRQDPGQGLRLIYYSQIVNDFQKGDIAEGYSVSREKKESFPLTVTSAQKNPTAFYLCASSDRGRSSNQPQHFGDGTRLSIL.